These T cell receptor beta chains were read from a single sample in a study of blood T cell repertoires in COVID-19. Method: immunoSEQ multiplex PCR; TCRdb's copy keeps in-frame clones and lacks some. The sample carries 150,000 to 200,000 clones, 80% to 90% recorded once. Input material: peripheral blood. All receptors come from a woman older than 75 with acute or convalescent COVID-19. Both conserved end residues are part of each CDR3. D genes are given only for firm matches. Size tells how often a clone was seen (once, few, many) or the class of an expanded clone, and some rows leave it out.

clone size,CDR3 length,D gene,V gene,J gene,CDR3 DNA,CDR3 protein
.,14,.,TRBV21-1,TRBJ1-1,TGTGCCAGCGAAAGGACAGGGGGCGTTACTGAAGCTTTCTTT,CASERTGGVTEAFF
once,16,TRBD1,TRBV14,TRBJ2-1,TGTGCCAGCAGCCACAGAAGACAGGGGACGGTCAATGAGCAGTTCTTC,CASSHRRQGTVNEQFF
few,14,.,TRBV5-1,TRBJ1-3,TGCGCCAGCAGCCCCGGAGGTTCTGGAAACACCATATATTTT,CASSPGGSGNTIYF
.,13,.,TRBV5-4,TRBJ1-6,TGTGCCAGCAGCCGATCCACAGGATCACCCCTCCACTTT,CASSRSTGSPLHF
once,14,.,TRBV9,TRBJ1-1,TGTGCCAGCAGCGAAAACCAGGTGAACACTGAAGCTTTCTTT,CASSENQVNTEAFF
.,15,TRBD1,TRBV5-6,TRBJ1-2,TGTGCCAGCAGCTCCTACCGGGACAGCCCCTATGGCTACACCTTC,CASSSYRDSPYGYTF
.,13,.,TRBV11-2,TRBJ1-4,TGTGCCAGCAGCTTAACAGTTAATGAAAAACTGTTTTTT,CASSLTVNEKLFF
once,14,TRBD1,TRBV5-4,TRBJ2-1,TGTGCCAGCAGCATGGACAGGGTAGCAAATGAGCAGTTCTTC,CASSMDRVANEQFF
.,13,.,TRBV18,TRBJ1-1,TGTGCCAGCTCCCCCCTCGGGAACACTGAAGCTTTCTTT,CASSPLGNTEAFF
.,12,.,TRBV13,TRBJ2-7,TGTGCCAGCAGCCGTCGGGGCTACGAGCAGTACTTC,CASSRRGYEQYF
.,17,.,TRBV2,TRBJ1-4,TGTGCCAGCAGGACAGGCACGGATCACCTGACTCGGGAAAAACTGTTTTTT,CASRTGTDHLTREKLFF
.,14,.,TRBV21-1,TRBJ2-7,TGTGCCAGCAGCAGCTATAGCGGTACCTACGAGCAGTACTTC,CASSSYSGTYEQYF
few,14,.,TRBV10-3,TRBJ1-1,TGTGCCATCAGGGGAGGTGCCCTGAACACTGAAGCTTTCTTT,CAIRGGALNTEAFF
.,15,.,TRBV5-1,TRBJ2-5,TGCGCCAGCAGCTTGGCCCAGGGGCCCCAAGAGACCCAGTACTTC,CASSLAQGPQETQYF
.,15,TRBD1,TRBV10-3,TRBJ2-7,TGTGCCATCAGTCAAGGGACAGGGGGCTCCTACGAGCAGTACTTC,CAISQGTGGSYEQYF
.,14,TRBD1,TRBV24-1,TRBJ2-5,TGTGCCACCGGGTCCGACGACAGGGGATCGACCCAGTACTTC,CATGSDDRGSTQYF
.,16,TRBD2,TRBV2,TRBJ2-3,TGTGCCAGCAGTTCCCGGACTAGCGGGAGGACAGATACGCAGTATTTT,CASSSRTSGRTDTQYF